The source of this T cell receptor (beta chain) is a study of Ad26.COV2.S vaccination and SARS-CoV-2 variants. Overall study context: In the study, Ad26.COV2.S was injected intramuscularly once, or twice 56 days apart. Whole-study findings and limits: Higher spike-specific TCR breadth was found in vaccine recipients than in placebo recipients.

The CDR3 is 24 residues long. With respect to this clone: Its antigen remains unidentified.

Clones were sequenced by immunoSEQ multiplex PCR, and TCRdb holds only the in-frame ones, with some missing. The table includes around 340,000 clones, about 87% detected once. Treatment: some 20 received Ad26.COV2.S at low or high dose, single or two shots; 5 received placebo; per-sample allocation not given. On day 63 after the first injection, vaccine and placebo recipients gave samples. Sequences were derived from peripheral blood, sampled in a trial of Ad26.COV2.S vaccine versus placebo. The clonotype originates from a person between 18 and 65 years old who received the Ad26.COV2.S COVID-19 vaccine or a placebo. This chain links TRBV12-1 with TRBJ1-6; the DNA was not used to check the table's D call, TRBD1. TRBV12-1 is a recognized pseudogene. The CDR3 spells CASSFVDRDRGDLGFEPYNSPLHF. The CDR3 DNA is TGTGCCAGCAGCTTTGTGGACCGGGACAGGGGCGATCTCGGGTTTGAGCCCTATAATTCACCCCTCCACTTT.